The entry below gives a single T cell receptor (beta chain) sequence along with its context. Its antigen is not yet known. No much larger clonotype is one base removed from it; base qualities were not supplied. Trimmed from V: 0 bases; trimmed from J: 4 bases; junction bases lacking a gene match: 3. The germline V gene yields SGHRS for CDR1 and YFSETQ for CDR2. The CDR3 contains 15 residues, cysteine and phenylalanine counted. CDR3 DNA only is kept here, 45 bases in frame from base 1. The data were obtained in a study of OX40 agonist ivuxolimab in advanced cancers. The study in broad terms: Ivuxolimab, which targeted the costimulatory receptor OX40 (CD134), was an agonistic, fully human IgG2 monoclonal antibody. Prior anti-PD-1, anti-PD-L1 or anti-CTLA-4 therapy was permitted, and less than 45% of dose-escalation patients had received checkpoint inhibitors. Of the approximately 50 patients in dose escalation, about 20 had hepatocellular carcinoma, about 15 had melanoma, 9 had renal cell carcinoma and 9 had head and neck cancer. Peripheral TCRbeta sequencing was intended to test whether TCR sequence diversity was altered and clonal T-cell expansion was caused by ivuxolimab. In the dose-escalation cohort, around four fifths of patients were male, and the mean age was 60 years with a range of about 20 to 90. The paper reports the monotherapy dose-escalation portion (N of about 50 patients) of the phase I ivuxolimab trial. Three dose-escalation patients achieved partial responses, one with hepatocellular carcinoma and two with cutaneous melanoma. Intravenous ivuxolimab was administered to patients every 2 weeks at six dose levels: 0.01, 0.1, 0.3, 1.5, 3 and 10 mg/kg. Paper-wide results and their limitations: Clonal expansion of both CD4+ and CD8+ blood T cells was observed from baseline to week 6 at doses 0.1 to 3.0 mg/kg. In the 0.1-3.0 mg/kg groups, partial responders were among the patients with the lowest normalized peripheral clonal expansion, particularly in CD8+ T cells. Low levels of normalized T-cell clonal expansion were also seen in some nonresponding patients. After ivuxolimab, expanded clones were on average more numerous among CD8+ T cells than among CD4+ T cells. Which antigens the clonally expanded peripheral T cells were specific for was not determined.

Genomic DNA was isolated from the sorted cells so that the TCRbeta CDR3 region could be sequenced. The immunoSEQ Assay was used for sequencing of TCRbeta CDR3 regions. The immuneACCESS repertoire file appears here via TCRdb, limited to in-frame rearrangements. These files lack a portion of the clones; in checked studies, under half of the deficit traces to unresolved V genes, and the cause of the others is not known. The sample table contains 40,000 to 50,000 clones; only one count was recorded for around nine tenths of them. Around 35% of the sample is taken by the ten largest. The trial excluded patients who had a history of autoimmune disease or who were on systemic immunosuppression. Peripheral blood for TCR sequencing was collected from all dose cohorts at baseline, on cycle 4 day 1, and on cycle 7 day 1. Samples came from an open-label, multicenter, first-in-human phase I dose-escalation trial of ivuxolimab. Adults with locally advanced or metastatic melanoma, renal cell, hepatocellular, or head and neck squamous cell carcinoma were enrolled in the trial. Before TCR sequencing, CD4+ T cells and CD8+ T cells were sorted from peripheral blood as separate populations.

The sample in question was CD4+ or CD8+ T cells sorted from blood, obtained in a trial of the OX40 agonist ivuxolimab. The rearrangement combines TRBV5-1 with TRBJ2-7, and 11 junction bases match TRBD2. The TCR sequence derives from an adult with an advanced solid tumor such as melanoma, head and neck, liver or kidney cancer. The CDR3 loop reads CASSLVAGGLYEQYF. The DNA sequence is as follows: TGCGCCAGCAGCTTGGTAGCGGGGGGGCTGTACGAGCAGTACTTC.